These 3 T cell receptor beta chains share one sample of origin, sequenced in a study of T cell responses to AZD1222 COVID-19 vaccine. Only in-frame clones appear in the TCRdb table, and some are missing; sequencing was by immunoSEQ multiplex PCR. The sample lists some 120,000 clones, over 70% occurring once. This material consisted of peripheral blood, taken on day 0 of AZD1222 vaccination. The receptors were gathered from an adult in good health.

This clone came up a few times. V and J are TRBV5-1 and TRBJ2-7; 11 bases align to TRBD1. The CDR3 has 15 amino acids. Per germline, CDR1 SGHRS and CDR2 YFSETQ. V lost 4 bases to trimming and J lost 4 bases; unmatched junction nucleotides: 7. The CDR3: CASSLRDRGIYEQYF. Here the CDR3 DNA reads TGCGCCAGCAGCCTCCGGGACAGGGGGATTTACGAGCAGTACTTC.

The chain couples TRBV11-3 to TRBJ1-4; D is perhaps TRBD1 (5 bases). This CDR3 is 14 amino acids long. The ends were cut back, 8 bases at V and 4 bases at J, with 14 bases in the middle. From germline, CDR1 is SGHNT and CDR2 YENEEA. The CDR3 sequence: CASSRGGDNEKLFF. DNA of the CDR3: TGTGCCAGCTCCCGGGGGGGAGATAATGAAAAACTGTTTTTT.

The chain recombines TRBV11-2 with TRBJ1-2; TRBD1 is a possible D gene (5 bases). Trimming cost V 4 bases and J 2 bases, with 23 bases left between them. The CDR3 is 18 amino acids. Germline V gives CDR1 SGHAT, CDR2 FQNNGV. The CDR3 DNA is TGTGCCAGCAGCTCCCTTAAGGGGAGGAGACAAGAAAACTATGGCTACACCTTC. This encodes CASSSLKGRRQENYGYTF.